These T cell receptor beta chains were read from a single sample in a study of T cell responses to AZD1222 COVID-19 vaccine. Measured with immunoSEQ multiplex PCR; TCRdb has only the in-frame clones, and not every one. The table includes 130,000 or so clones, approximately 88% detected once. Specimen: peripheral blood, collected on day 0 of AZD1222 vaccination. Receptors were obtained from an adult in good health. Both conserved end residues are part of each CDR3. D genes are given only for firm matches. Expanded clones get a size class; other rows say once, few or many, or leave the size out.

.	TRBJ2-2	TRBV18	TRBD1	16	TGTGCCAGCTCACCACCAGGGGGCATGAACACCGGGGAGCTGTTTTTT	CASSPPGGMNTGELFF
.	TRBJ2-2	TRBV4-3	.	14	TGCGCCAGCAGCCAAGGAGAAGATACCGGGGAGCTGTTTTTT	CASSQGEDTGELFF
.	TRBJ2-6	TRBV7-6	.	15	TGTGCCAGCAGCCCTGGGTTCTCTGGGGCCAACGTCCTGACTTTC	CASSPGFSGANVLTF
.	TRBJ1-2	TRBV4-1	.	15	TGCGCCAGCAGCCAACCGTCACAGGGCAACTATGGCTACACCTTC	CASSQPSQGNYGYTF
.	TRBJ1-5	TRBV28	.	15	TGTGCCAGCAGTTTAATCGGGGGAACCAATCAGCCCCAGCATTTT	CASSLIGGTNQPQHF
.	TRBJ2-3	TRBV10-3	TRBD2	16	TGTGCCATCAGTGACGTCGGCGGGGGGGGCACAGATACGCAGTATTTT	CAISDVGGGGTDTQYF
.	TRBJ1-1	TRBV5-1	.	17	TGCGCCAGCAGCTTACAACCCCCTGGGGCTCGCCATAGGGAAGCTTTCTTT	CASSLQPPGARHREAFF
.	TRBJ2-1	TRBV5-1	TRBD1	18	TGCGCCAGCAGCTTGGCTCGCCTCGGACAGGGGGTGGTCAATGAGCAGTTCTTC	CASSLARLGQGVVNEQFF
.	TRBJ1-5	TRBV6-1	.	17	TGTGCCAGCAGTGAAGCGGAGGGGGGGTTAGGCAATCAGCCCCAGCATTTT	CASSEAEGGLGNQPQHF
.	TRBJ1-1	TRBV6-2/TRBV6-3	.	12	TGTGCCAGCAGTTACTGGAACACTGAAGCTTTCTTT	CASSYWNTEAFF
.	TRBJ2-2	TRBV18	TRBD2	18	TGTGCCAGCTCACGTACCATTCGCGGGAGGAGCACGACCGGGGAGCTGTTTTTT	CASSRTIRGRSTTGELFF
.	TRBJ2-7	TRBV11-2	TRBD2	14	TGTGCCAGCAGCTTAGGACTAGCGGGAGGCGAGCAGTACTTC	CASSLGLAGGEQYF
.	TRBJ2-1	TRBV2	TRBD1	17	TGTGCCAGCAGTGAAGGACAGGGGATAGTCTACTACAATGAGCAGTTCTTC	CASSEGQGIVYYNEQFF
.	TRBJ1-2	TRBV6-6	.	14	TGTGCCAGCAGTACCTCCTTTGCTAACTATGGCTACACCTTC	CASSTSFANYGYTF
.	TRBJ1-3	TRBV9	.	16	TGTGCCAGCAGCCGGTCATGGGGAAGGGCTGGAAACACCATATATTTT	CASSRSWGRAGNTIYF
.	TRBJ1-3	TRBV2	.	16	TGTGCCAGCAGGGGTCGCGGGGGGTACTCTGGAAACACCATATATTTT	CASRGRGGYSGNTIYF
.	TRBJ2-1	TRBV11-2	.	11	TGTGCCAGCAGCCAGCGGGTTGGGAAGTTCTTC	CASSQRVGKFF
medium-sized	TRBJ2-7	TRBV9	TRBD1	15	TGTGCCAGCAGCGTAGGTCCAGGGGGCTCCTACGAGCAGTACTTC	CASSVGPGGSYEQYF
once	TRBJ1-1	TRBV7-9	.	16	TGTGCCAGCAGCTTAGGGAGACGCGACCTGAACACTGAAGCTTTCTTT	CASSLGRRDLNTEAFF
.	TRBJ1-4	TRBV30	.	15	TGTGCCTGGAGCGTAGACTCAAGGGCGAATGAAAAACTGTTTTTT	CAWSVDSRANEKLFF
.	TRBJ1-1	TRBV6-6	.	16	TGTGCCAGCAGTTACTCGGGTCTCTCATACGACACTGAAGCTTTCTTT	CASSYSGLSYDTEAFF
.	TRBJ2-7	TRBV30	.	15	TGTGCCTGGAGTACTCGGGACGGCCAACATTGGCGGGAGTACTTC	CAWSTRDGQHWREYF
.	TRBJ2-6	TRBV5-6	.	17	TGTGCCAGCAGCGGAGGGGGTGGTCTCTCTGGGGCCAACGTCCTGACTTTC	CASSGGGGLSGANVLTF
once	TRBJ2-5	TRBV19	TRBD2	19	TGTGCCAGTAGTATTTCTCCTTGGGGGAGCGGGGGGGCGTCAGAGACCCAGTACTTC	CASSISPWGSGGASETQYF
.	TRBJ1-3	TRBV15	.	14	TGTGCCACCAGCTCCCCGGGCACCCTGAACACCATATATTTT	CATSSPGTLNTIYF
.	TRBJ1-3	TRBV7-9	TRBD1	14	TGTGCCAGCAGCTTTCGGACAGGGGGAAACACCATATATTTT	CASSFRTGGNTIYF
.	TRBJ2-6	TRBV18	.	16	TGTGCCAGCTCACCACCGAAGGGAACTGGGGCCAACGTCCTGACTTTC	CASSPPKGTGANVLTF
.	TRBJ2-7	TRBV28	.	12	TGTGCCAGCAGTTTGAGTTCCTACGAGCAGTACTTC	CASSLSSYEQYF
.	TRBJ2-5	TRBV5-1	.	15	TGCGCCAGCAGCTTGTCAGGGGCGCGTGTGGAGACCCAGTACTTC	CASSLSGARVETQYF
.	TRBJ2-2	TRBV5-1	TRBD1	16	TGCGCCAGCGAAAAAACCGGGACAGGGGGCTCCGGGGAGCTGTTTTTT	CASEKTGTGGSGELFF
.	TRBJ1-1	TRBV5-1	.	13	TGCGCCAGCAGCTTGCGGGACCCCAGTAGTGCTTTCTTT	CASSLRDPSSAFF